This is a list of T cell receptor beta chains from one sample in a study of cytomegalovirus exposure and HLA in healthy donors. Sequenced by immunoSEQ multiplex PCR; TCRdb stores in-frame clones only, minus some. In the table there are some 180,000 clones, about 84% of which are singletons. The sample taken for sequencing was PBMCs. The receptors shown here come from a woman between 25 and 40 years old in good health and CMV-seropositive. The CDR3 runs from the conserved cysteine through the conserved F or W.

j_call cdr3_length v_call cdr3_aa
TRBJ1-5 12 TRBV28 CASSFWAQPQHF
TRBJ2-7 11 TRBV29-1 CSVEDSYEQYF
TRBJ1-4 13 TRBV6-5 CASRAGGNEKLFF
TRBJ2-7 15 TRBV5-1 CASSLAAGERYEQYF
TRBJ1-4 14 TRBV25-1 CATGQGATNEKLFF
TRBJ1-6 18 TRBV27 CASSLSGTVEGYNSPLHF
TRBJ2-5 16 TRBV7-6 CASSEGVRVDQETQYF
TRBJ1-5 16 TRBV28 CASSLFGGLGDQPQHF
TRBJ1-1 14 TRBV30 CAWTQADRVTEAFF
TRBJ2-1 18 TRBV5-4 CASSTLTGLARGYNEQFF
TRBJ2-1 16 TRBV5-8 CASTNTGTGGFNEQFF
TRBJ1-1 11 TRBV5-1 CASREDTEAFF
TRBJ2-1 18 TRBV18 CASSPRDRGGSSYNEQFF
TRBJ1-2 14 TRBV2 CASRGGASSGGYTF
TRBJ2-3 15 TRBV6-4 CASSDSGGNADTQYF
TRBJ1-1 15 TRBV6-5 CASSYGGWGNTEAFF
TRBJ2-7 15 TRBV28 CASSLFSRGSYEQYF
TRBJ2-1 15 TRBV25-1 CASSLALPNYNEQFF
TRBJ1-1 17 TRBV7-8 CASSLRGQGARDTEAFF
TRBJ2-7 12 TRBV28 CASSLRGSEQYF
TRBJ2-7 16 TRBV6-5 CASSSRTGSLPGEQYF
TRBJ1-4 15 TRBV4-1 CASSLSTGRTEKLFF
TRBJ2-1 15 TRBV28 CASSLLAGVSNEQFF
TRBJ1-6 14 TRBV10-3 CAISYEARDSPLHF
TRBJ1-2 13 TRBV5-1 CASSLARQSGYTF
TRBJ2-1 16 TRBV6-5 CASSYFGTGGRNEQFF
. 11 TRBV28 CASRRVYEQYF
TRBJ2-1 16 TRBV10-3 CAISEARRASGNEQFF
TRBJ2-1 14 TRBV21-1 CASSIGRFDNEQFF
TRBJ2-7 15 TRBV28 CASSSGDRTLYEQYF
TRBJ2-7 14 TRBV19 CASSMQDRTYEQYF
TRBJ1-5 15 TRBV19 CASSYRGYSNQPQHF
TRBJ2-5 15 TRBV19 CASSREGQRQETQYF
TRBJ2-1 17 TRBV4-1 CASSQDRLRGPYNEQFF
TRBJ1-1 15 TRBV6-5 CASSLGSEKNTEAFF
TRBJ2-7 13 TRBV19 CASSIHDRGLMYF
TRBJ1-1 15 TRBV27 CASSPAQGPFTEAFF
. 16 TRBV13 CASSLGRGQVKDEQYF
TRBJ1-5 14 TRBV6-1 CASSARVNNQPQHF
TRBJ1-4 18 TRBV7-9 CASSFLDRGVATNEKLFF
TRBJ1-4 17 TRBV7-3 CASSATDREKGNEKLFF
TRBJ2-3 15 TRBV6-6 CASSYRTSGRHTQYF
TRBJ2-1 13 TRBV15 CATSFFAYNEQFF
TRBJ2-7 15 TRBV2 CASSEEGEISYEQYF